The 8 T cell receptor beta chains below all came from one sample that was sequenced in a study of shared clonotypes between healthy human individuals. Assay: immunoSEQ multiplex PCR; the TCRdb copy retains only in-frame clones and omits some. The sample lists more than 450,000 clones, 70% to 80% occurring once. The specimen sequenced was PBMCs. Receptors were obtained from a woman aged 35 to 49 in good health. Some clones in this sample may be carry-over from other donors' samples.

V and J are TRBV5-4 and TRBJ2-2; D remains ambiguous. CDR1 SGHNT and CDR2 YYREEE come from the germline V gene (reference sequence). V gave up 5 bases and J gave up 1 base, with 9 bases separating them. The CDR3 consists of 14 residues. CDR3 in DNA: TGTGCCAGCAGGTCGGGCATGAACACCGGGGAGCTGTTTTTT. This gives the protein CASRSGMNTGELFF.

The rearrangement joins TRBV19 to TRBJ2-5, with D perhaps matching TRBD2 (5 bases). V dropped 5 bases and J dropped 1 base, with 8 bases sitting between them. CDR3 size: 13 residues. In germline, CDR1 is LNHDA, CDR2 SQIVND (reference sequence). The CDR3 region is CASSGGRQETQYF. CDR3 sequence (DNA): TGTGCCAGTAGTGGAGGACGCCAAGAGACCCAGTACTTC.

This clone came up once. The chain joins TRBV7-9 to TRBJ1-2; TRBD1 might be the D (6 bases). Germline V gives CDR1 SEHNR, CDR2 FQNEAQ (reference sequence). The CDR3 is made up of 13 amino acids. Deletions cut 0 bases from V and 6 bases from J, with 8 bases between. CDR3 residues: CASSLAGGDGYTF. The DNA for the CDR3 is TGTGCCAGCAGCTTAGCCGGGGGCGATGGCTACACCTTC.

The rearrangement joins TRBV4-1 to TRBJ2-1; no clear D. V was trimmed by 0 bases and J by 2 bases, leaving 8 bases between them. Germline CDR1 reads MGHRA; CDR2 reads YSYEKL. CDR3 length: 15 amino acids. CDR3 region: CASSQERETYNEQFF. The DNA for the CDR3 is TGCGCCAGCAGCCAAGAACGAGAGACCTACAATGAGCAGTTCTTC.

The J gene is TRBJ1-2, the V gene TRBV5-4, with 10 bases matching TRBD1. Looked up from germline, CDR1 is SGHNT and CDR2 is YYREEE (reference sequence). The CDR3 has 17 amino acids. With 2 bases clipped from V and 4 bases from J, the junction kept 11 bases outside the gene matches. The CDR3: CASSLPGGTGEAYGYTF. The CDR3 nucleotides read TGTGCCAGCAGCTTACCGGGTGGGACAGGGGAGGCCTATGGCTACACCTTC.

The J gene is TRBJ2-7, the V gene TRBV6-1, with 11 positions matching TRBD2. This CDR3 contains 16 residues. CDR1 and CDR2 (germline): MNHNS, SASEGT. V shed 4 bases, J shed 6 bases, and the junction held 11 bases outside the gene matches. In nucleotides, the CDR3 is TGTGCCAGCAGTGGGGCGGGGGGACTAGCGGTAACCGAGCAGTACTTC. Translated, it gives CASSGAGGLAVTEQYF.

Concerning this clone itself: The same CDR3 can be traced to other DNA sequences in this sample. This sequence joins TRBV9 and TRBJ2-5; TRBD2 matches 7 bases. The CDR3 contains 15 residues. Trimming took 2 bases from V and 3 from J; bases not matched to a gene: 7. Germline CDR1 SGDLS, CDR2 YYNGEE. The chain's CDR3 is CASSVLGLAEETQYF. CDR3 nucleotides: TGTGCCAGCAGCGTCTTGGGGCTAGCGGAAGAGACCCAGTACTTC.

V and J are TRBV6-1 and TRBJ1-1, with TRBD1 matching 8 bases. The ends lost 3 bases at V and 3 bases at J; junction bases unmatched: 9. The germline V gene encodes CDR1 MNHNS and CDR2 SASEGT. The CDR3 runs to 16 residues. CDR3 in amino acids: CASSDYRGKGYTEAFF. DNA of the CDR3: TGTGCCAGCAGTGACTACAGGGGGAAGGGGTACACTGAAGCTTTCTTT.